This T cell receptor beta chain was retrieved from a study of T cells in Graves' hyperthyroidism and ophthalmopathy. Findings and caveats of the study: Blood held most thyroid clonotypes expanded above 0.001 frequency. Using 13 V-J features, a model discriminated ophthalmopathy from stable hyperthyroidism.

The germline V gene has CDR1 SQVTM and CDR2 ANQGSEA. Deletions cut 4 bases from V and 4 bases from J, with 17 bases between. This CDR3 is built from 14 residues. Exclusion followed for patients with uncontrolled infection, other autoimmune disease, pregnancy or lactation. Remarks on this clonotype: Antigen specificity is unknown. This may be a read error, as it is one base from a much larger clone.

Template material for amplifying TCR beta CDR3 regions consisted of RNA transcripts. HTBI primers were the set used in a first-round RT-PCR of the TCR CDR3. TCRdb independently ran MiXCR on the multiplex PCR reads; one entry per CDR3 protein. This sample yields 250,000 or so distinct CDR3 sequences, of which roughly 15% are seen a single time; 30% belongs to the top ten. This TCR derives from a woman aged 45-65 years with Graves' hyperthyroidism that later progressed to Graves' ophthalmopathy. Material: blood. This chain links TRBV29-1 with TRBJ2-7, with D perhaps given as TRBD1 or TRBD2 (5 bases each). The CDR3 DNA is TGCAGCGTTGCTAATCGTTGGGACCCATACGAGCAGTACTTC. Protein sequence: CSVANRWDPYEQYF.